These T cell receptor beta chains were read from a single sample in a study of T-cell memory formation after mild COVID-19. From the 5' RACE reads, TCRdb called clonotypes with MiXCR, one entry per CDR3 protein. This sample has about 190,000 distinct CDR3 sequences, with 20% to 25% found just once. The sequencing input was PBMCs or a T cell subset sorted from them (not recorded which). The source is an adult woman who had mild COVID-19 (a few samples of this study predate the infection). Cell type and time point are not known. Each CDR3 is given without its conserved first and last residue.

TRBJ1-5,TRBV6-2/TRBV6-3,ASSYSNTGNQPKH
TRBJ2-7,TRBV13,ASSLRGTPLYEQY
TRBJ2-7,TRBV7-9,ASSFGGEQYPYEQY
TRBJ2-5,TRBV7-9,ASSLVSPHQETQY
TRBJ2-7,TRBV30,AWSQGYEQY
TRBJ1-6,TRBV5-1,ASSLVGSGSPLH
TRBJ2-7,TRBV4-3,ASSQGHGTGTYEQY
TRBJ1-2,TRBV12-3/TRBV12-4,ASSFGAIYGYT
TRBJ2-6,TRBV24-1,ATSDPTPGQGYGANVLT
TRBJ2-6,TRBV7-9,ASSPLRGQGAGGANVLT
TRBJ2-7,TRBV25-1,ASSDLSRQGQIYEQY
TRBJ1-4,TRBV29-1,SVRAEGGMLF
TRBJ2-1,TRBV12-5,ASGFPGYDNEQF
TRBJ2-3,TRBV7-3,ASSTVRESSGSADTQY
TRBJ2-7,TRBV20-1,SASGGTKRAYEQY
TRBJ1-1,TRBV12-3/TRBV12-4,ASSPGYTEAF
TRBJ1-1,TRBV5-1,ASRLTQGFTEAF
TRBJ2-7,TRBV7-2,ASSLMAWNEQY
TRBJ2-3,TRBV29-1,SVDGLSTDTQY
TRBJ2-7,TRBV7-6,ASSLSSGRYEQY
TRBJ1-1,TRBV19,ASNPTGGMAEAF
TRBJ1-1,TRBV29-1,SVSRDNWGTEAF
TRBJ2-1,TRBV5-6,ASSFWSAGGHVGDYNEQF
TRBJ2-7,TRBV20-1,SAGILYEQY
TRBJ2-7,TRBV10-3,AISAGGIAYEQY
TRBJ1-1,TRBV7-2,ASSLRYQARFRFTEAF
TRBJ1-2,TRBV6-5,ASSYGTENYGYT
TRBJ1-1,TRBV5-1,ASSFTWTDDRGTEAF
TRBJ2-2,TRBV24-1,ATSESSRTGLTGELF
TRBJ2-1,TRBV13,ASSSRDGPDEQF
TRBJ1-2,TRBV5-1,ASSKGQGEANYGYT